This entry lists 14 T cell receptor beta chains sequenced from one sample in a study of control samples from healthy donors and cancer patients. Sequenced by immunoSEQ multiplex PCR; TCRdb stores in-frame clones only, minus some. This sample yields some 130,000 clones, of which around 93% are seen a single time; roughly 1.9% belongs to the top ten. The specimen sequenced was blood. The receptors derive from a woman in her forties or fifties in good health.

This clone was counted once. V gene TRBV30 combines with J gene TRBJ1-2; TRBD1 is a possible D gene (6 bases). Germline CDR1 reads GTSNPN; CDR2 reads SVGIG (reference sequence). Trimming left V 2 bases short and J 4 bases short, with 8 bases between. The CDR3 length is 12 residues. CDR3 sequence: CAWSRTVYGYTF. For the CDR3, the DNA is TGTGCCTGGAGTCGGACAGTCTATGGCTACACCTTC.

The chain links TRBV5-1 to TRBJ1-2; D gene ambiguous. Germline-derived CDR1 and CDR2 are SGHRS and YFSETQ. Trimming took off 0 bases at V and 7 bases at J, with 7 bases between the two ends. The CDR3 length is 12 residues. The CDR3 spells CASSLGRVGYTF. CDR3 nucleotides: TGCGCCAGCAGCTTGGGGCGGGTTGGCTACACCTTC.

The chain combines TRBV5-1 with TRBJ1-1; TRBD1 might be the D (5 bases). Germline lookup yields CDR1 SGHRS and CDR2 YFSETQ. V was clipped by 0 bases and J by 5 bases, with 11 bases between them. This CDR3 has 14 amino acids. Here the CDR3 reads CASSLAGKGTEAFF. For the CDR3, the DNA is TGCGCCAGCAGCTTGGCCGGTAAGGGGACTGAAGCTTTCTTT.

The chain has TRBV15 and TRBJ2-7, with 7 bases fitting TRBD2. This CDR3 region has 16 residues. Germline V CDR1 and CDR2: LNHNV, YYDKDF (reference sequence). After removal of 4 bases from V and 0 bases from J, the junction contained 9 bases not matched to a gene. CDR3 residues: CATSIFGGDYSYEQYF. In nucleotides, the CDR3 is TGTGCCACCAGCATTTTTGGGGGGGACTACTCCTACGAGCAGTACTTC. Full variable domain (outside the CDR3, taken from reference TRBV15 and TRBJ2-7): DAMVIQNPRYQVTQFGKPVTLSCSQTLNHNVMYWYQQKSSQAPKLLFHYYDKDFNNEADTPDNFQSRRPNTSFCFLDIRSPGLGDTAMYLCATSIFGGDYSYEQYFGPGTRLTVT.

This clone was seen a single time. The gene calls are TRBV7-8 and TRBJ2-2; 9 bases match TRBD1. Germline V lookup: CDR1 SGHVS, CDR2 FQNEAQ. The CDR3 loop spans 16 amino acids. With V trimmed by 3 bases and J by 4 bases, 6 bases remained unmatched. The CDR3 protein is CASSFKDRGGTGELFF. CDR3 nucleotides: TGTGCCAGCAGCTTCAAGGACAGGGGAGGCACCGGGGAGCTGTTTTTT.

The rearrangement uses TRBV7-9 and TRBJ2-6; D tentatively fits TRBD1 or TRBD2 (6 bases each). Trimming shortened V by 3 bases and J by 0 bases, and 12 bases separated the two germline ends. Per the germline V gene, CDR1 is SEHNR and CDR2 is FQNEAQ (reference sequence). The CDR3 has 17 amino acids. CDR3 protein: CASSFTGGSSGANVLTF. The CDR3 nucleotides are TGTGCCAGCAGCTTTACCGGGGGCAGCTCTGGGGCCAACGTCCTGACTTTC. The full variable domain, its missing parts supplied by reference TRBV7-9 and TRBJ2-6, is DTGVSQNPRHKITKRGQNVTFRCDPISEHNRLYWYRQTLGQGPEFLTYFQNEAQLEKSRLLSDRFSAERPKGSFSTLEIQRTEQGDSAMYLCASSFTGGSSGANVLTFGAGSRLTVL.

The chain has TRBV11-2 and TRBJ2-7, with 7 bases aligning to TRBD1. Germline V CDR1 and CDR2: SGHAT, FQNNGV. CDR3 length equals 13 residues. V dropped 10 bases and J dropped 0; count of bases not matched to a gene: 6. The CDR3 loop reads CAISGTVSYEQYF. CDR3 DNA sequence: TGTGCCATCTCCGGGACAGTCTCCTACGAGCAGTACTTC.

The V and J genes are TRBV11-2 and TRBJ1-1; D is ambiguous. V was clipped by 0 bases and J by 11 bases, with 10 bases between them. CDR3 length: 12 residues. Germline CDR1 and CDR2: SGHAT and FQNNGV. The CDR3 sequence is CASSLERVSAFF. The DNA for the CDR3 is TGTGCCAGCAGCTTAGAGCGCGTTTCGGCTTTCTTT.

The chain uses TRBV6-1 and TRBJ1-1, with D perhaps matching TRBD1 (5 bases). Trimming left V 3 bases short and J 1 base short, with 12 bases between. CDR1 is MNHNS, CDR2 SASEGT, per germline. The CDR3 spans 15 residues. The CDR3 is CASSDRGGPNTEAFF. As DNA, the CDR3 is TGTGCCAGCAGTGATAGGGGCGGTCCGAACACTGAAGCTTTCTTT.

This clone was seen a handful of times. This rearrangement joins TRBV7-9 to TRBJ2-7; 7 bases map to TRBD1. The CDR3 has 15 residues. The V gene end was trimmed by 5 bases and the J gene end by 1 base; junction bases not matched to a gene: 8. Germline CDR1 reads SEHNR; CDR2 reads FQNEAQ (reference sequence). As DNA, the CDR3 is TGTGCCAGCAGCCAATCGTCAGGGGGTTCCTACGAGCAGTACTTC. Translation: CASSQSSGGSYEQYF.

The chain recombines TRBV4-2 with TRBJ1-4, with no clear D. CDR3 length: 16 residues. V lost 1 base and J 6 bases, leaving 15 bases between the germline ends. The germline V gene has CDR1 LGHNA and CDR2 YNFKEQ. The CDR3 DNA reads as TGTGCCAGCAGCCAAGGCGACACCGGGAGGGATGAAAAACTGTTTTTT. This translates into CASSQGDTGRDEKLFF.

V and J are TRBV14 and TRBJ1-2; D may be TRBD1 (5 bases). Trimming pared 0 bases from V and 3 bases from J, leaving 14 bases between. The CDR3 runs to 16 residues. The germline CDR1 and CDR2 sequences are SGHDN and FVKESK. CDR3 in amino acids: CASSQERAGYHYGYTF. The CDR3 bases are TGTGCCAGCAGCCAAGAGAGGGCAGGGTACCACTATGGCTACACCTTC.

The count of this clone is one. V gene TRBV3-1 (or the pseudogene TRBV3-2) combines with J gene TRBJ2-2; possibly TRBD2 for D (5 bases). V lost 4 bases to trimming and J lost 4 bases, with 7 bases between them. Looked up from germline, CDR1 is LGHDT and CDR2 is YNNKEL (reference sequence). The CDR3 runs 13 residues. The CDR3 coding sequence is TGTGCCAGCAGCCGAGGACTCACCGGGGAGCTGTTTTTT. Its translation is CASSRGLTGELFF.

The chain uses TRBV9 and TRBJ2-1; TRBD2 matches 13 bases. With 2 bases clipped from V and 10 bases from J, the junction kept 6 bases outside the gene matches. There are 15 residues in the CDR3. Per germline, CDR1 SGDLS and CDR2 YYNGEE. CDR3 in amino acids: CASSVTSGGAGEQFF. The CDR3 nucleotides are TGTGCCAGCAGCGTTACTAGCGGGGGGGCCGGGGAGCAGTTCTTC.